The 25 T cell receptor beta chains below were found in one sample sequenced in a study of blood T cell repertoires in COVID-19. Assay: immunoSEQ multiplex PCR; the TCRdb copy retains only in-frame clones and omits some. The data show fewer than 70,000 clones, approximately 83% seen once. The sample comprised peripheral blood. These receptor sequences come from a man between 35 and 55 years old with COVID-19, enrolled during active disease.

The chain links TRBV6-9 to TRBJ1-2, with D possibly TRBD1 on 5 matching bases. CDR1 MNHGY and CDR2 SVAAGI come from the germline V gene. The CDR3 is 15 residues long. The V end was cut by 0 bases, the J end by 5 bases, with 13 bases between. CDR3 protein: CASSYSSDSEYGYTF. CDR3 in DNA: TGTGCCAGCAGTTATTCGTCCGACAGCGAATATGGCTACACCTTC.

This chain joins TRBV7-8 and TRBJ2-3; D is unclear. Germline V gene data show CDR1 as SGHVS and CDR2 as FQNEAQ. Trimming took 5 bases from V and 5 from J, leaving 8 bases between them. The CDR3 has 12 amino acids. CDR3 DNA sequence: TGTGCCAGCAGCCTAATAGAAGATACGCAGTATTTT. This gives the protein CASSLIEDTQYF.

This clone has just a few counts. Here the CDR3 DNA reads TGTGCCAGCAGCGGGACAGGTGTTTACGAGCAGTACTTC. Protein product: CASSGTGVYEQYF. V and J are TRBV2 and TRBJ2-7; 8 bases map to TRBD1. Germline V gene data show CDR1 as SNHLY and CDR2 as FYNNEI. The CDR3 consists of 13 residues. V shed 6 bases, J shed 4 bases, and the junction held 5 bases outside the gene matches.

The V gene is TRBV10-2, the J gene TRBJ2-7; D is perhaps TRBD2 (5 bases). The CDR3 is 17 residues long. Trimming left V 4 bases short and J 2 bases short, with 21 bases between. Germline loops: CDR1 WSHSY, CDR2 SAAADI. The CDR3 region is CASSVSGGSFGAYEQYF. The DNA of the CDR3 is TGCGCCAGCAGTGTGTCAGGCGGGTCCTTCGGGGCCTACGAGCAGTACTTC.

The rearrangement uses TRBV19 and TRBJ2-7; 10 bases match TRBD1. The CDR3 is 16 residues long. The V gene end was trimmed by 7 bases and the J gene end by 5 bases; junction bases not matched to a gene: 14. Germline CDR1 and CDR2: LNHDA and SQIVND (reference sequence). The CDR3 sequence is CASTLGWGTGAHEQYF. CDR3 DNA sequence: TGTGCCAGTACCCTTGGTTGGGGGACAGGGGCCCACGAGCAGTACTTC.

The chain couples TRBV12-3 or TRBV12-4 to TRBJ1-2, with 7 bases that match TRBD1. This CDR3 has 12 amino acids. The V segment lost 7 bases and the J segment 11 bases; nucleotides outside the gene matches: 10. The CDR3 sequence is CASTGDSVRYTF. The CDR3 nucleotides are TGTGCCAGCACCGGGGACAGTGTTCGATACACCTTC.

This chain joins TRBV19 and TRBJ1-3, with no clear D. V was trimmed by 8 bases and J by 0 bases, leaving 11 bases between them. This CDR3 region has 14 residues. Germline CDR1 is LNHDA and CDR2 is SQIVND (reference sequence). In nucleotides, the CDR3 is TGTGCCAGTCTCGACACCCTCTCTGGAAACACCATATATTTT. Its protein is CASLDTLSGNTIYF.

The chain couples TRBV5-1 to TRBJ2-5; 8 nucleotides line up with TRBD1. V was clipped by 3 bases and J by 1 base; unmatched bases: 5. CDR1 is SGHRS and CDR2 is YFSETQ in the germline V gene. CDR3 length: 15 residues. For the CDR3, the DNA is TGCGCCAGCAGCTGGTCCGGGACAGGCCAAGAGACCCAGTACTTC. Translated: CASSWSGTGQETQYF.

This chain uses TRBV10-3 with TRBJ2-1; D perhaps matches TRBD1 (5 bases). Germline CDR1 reads ENHRY; CDR2 reads SYGVKD. Between the trimmed V and J ends, which lost 6 bases and 0 bases, there was a span of 9 bases. CDR3 length equals 14 residues. CDR3 DNA: TGTGCCATCAGCAGTACAGGCTCCTACAATGAGCAGTTCTTC. Protein sequence: CAISSTGSYNEQFF.

The CDR3, as DNA: TGTGCCAGCAGCTTGGTTTCCTCAGAGACCCAGTACTTC. Its protein product is CASSLVSSETQYF. This chain links TRBV5-4 with TRBJ2-5, with unresolved D. The CDR3 is 13 residues long. The V gene's germline CDR1 is SGHNT and CDR2 YYREEE (reference sequence). V was clipped by 0 bases and J by 4 bases, with 7 bases between them.

The CDR3 nucleotides read TGTGCCAGCAGCGTAGGGGACAGGGTAGGAAACACCATATATTTT. This sequence encodes CASSVGDRVGNTIYF. This chain links TRBV9 with TRBJ1-3; 9 bases line up with TRBD1. From germline, CDR1 is SGDLS and CDR2 YYNGEE. The CDR3 runs 15 residues. The trim removed 0 bases at V and 4 bases at J, leaving 2 bases unmatched.

The rearrangement joins TRBV7-9 to TRBJ2-1; tentative D call: TRBD1 (6 bases). Trimming pared 1 base from V and 5 bases from J, leaving 15 bases between. Germline V gene lookup returns CDR1 SEHNR and CDR2 FQNEAQ (reference sequence). The CDR3 consists of 16 residues. The CDR3 DNA follows: TGTGCCAGCAGCTTAGGATCCAGGGGAGACGACAATGAGCAGTTCTTC. Translating it yields CASSLGSRGDDNEQFF. The whole variable domain, filled in from reference TRBV7-9 and TRBJ2-1, reads DTGVSQNPRHKITKRGQNVTFRCDPISEHNRLYWYRQTLGQGPEFLTYFQNEAQLEKSRLLSDRFSAERPKGSFSTLEIQRTEQGDSAMYLCASSLGSRGDDNEQFFGPGTRLTVL.

The J gene is TRBJ1-2, the V gene TRBV18, with TRBD1 matching over 8 bases. V shed 0 bases, J shed 4 bases, and the junction held 4 bases outside the gene matches. The CDR3 has 15 amino acids. Germline-derived CDR1 and CDR2 are KGHSH and LQKENI. CDR3 in DNA: TGTGCCAGCTCACCACCCCGGACAGGGAGCTATGGCTACACCTTC. Protein: CASSPPRTGSYGYTF.

The J gene is TRBJ2-2, the V gene TRBV2, with 15 bases identical to TRBD2. Germline V CDR1 and CDR2: SNHLY, FYNNEI. Trimming cost V 6 bases and J 7 bases; bases outside gene matches: 3. CDR3 size: 15 residues. CDR3: CASRGLAGGLGELFF. CDR3 coding DNA: TGTGCCAGCAGAGGACTAGCGGGGGGGCTCGGGGAGCTGTTTTTT. The complete variable domain, with remaining parts taken from reference TRBV2 and TRBJ2-2, reads EPEVTQTPSHQVTQMGQEVILRCVPISNHLYFYWYRQILGQKVEFLVSFYNNEISEKSEIFDDQFSVERPDGSNFTLKIRSTKLEDSAMYFCASRGLAGGLGELFFGEGSRLTVL.

The chain links TRBV28 to TRBJ1-1, with 8 bases that match TRBD1. The V gene's germline CDR1 is MDHEN and CDR2 SYDVKM. J was trimmed by 4 bases and V by 3 bases; bases with no gene match: 4. There are 14 residues in the CDR3. The CDR3 bases are TGTGCCAGCAGTTTTCCCAGGGGGCCCACTGAAGCTTTCTTT. Translated, it gives CASSFPRGPTEAFF. The whole variable domain, filled in from reference TRBV28 and TRBJ1-1, reads DVKVTQSSRYLVKRTGEKVFLECVQDMDHENMFWYRQDPGLGLRLIYFSYDVKMKEKGDIPEGYSVSREKKERFSLILESASTNQTSMYLCASSFPRGPTEAFFGQGTRLTVV.

The chain uses TRBV3-1 (or the pseudogene TRBV3-2) and TRBJ2-3, with 9 bases that match TRBD2. The CDR3 runs 15 residues. CDR1 LGHDT and CDR2 YNNKEL come from the germline V gene (reference sequence). The V segment lost 1 base and the J segment 5 bases; nucleotides outside the gene matches: 4. The CDR3 coding sequence is TGTGCCAGCAGCCAAGCAGCGGGGGGTGGAGATACGCAGTATTTT. Translation gives CASSQAAGGGDTQYF.

J is TRBJ1-2 and V is TRBV18; 8 bases agree with TRBD1. Germline V gives CDR1 KGHSH, CDR2 LQKENI. V lost 3 bases to trimming and J lost 3 bases; unmatched junction nucleotides: 6. This CDR3 is 15 amino acids long. This CDR3 is CASSPAGQDDYGYTF. CDR3 coding DNA: TGTGCCAGCTCACCGGCGGGACAGGATGACTATGGCTACACCTTC.

This chain links TRBV2 with TRBJ1-5; no firm D call. The germline gives CDR1 SNHLY, CDR2 FYNNEI. The CDR3 runs to 15 residues. Trimming took 3 bases from V and 3 from J, leaving 12 bases between them. The CDR3 region is CASSEQQDSNQPQHF. The CDR3 nucleotides read TGTGCCAGCAGTGAGCAACAAGATTCCAATCAGCCCCAGCATTTT.

The chain combines TRBV12-3 or TRBV12-4 with TRBJ1-1; D gene unclear. V lost 7 bases and J lost 8, with 17 bases in between. This CDR3 has 13 amino acids. The CDR3 here is CASTNEVGVEAFF. As DNA, the CDR3 is TGTGCCAGCACCAACGAGGTCGGCGTCGAAGCTTTCTTT.

This clone was detected once. V usage is TRBV5-1 and J usage is TRBJ1-2; D is unresolved. Germline V CDR1 and CDR2: SGHRS, YFSETQ. The CDR3 runs to 15 residues. The V end lost 6 bases, the J end lost 0 bases, and 15 bases lay between the germline ends. The CDR3 coding sequence is TGCGCCAGCACCGGGTCGGCCAGTACTAACTATGGCTACACCTTC. Translation gives CASTGSASTNYGYTF.

CDR3 sequence: CASSPRATNTGELFF. The CDR3, as DNA: TGTGCCAGCTCACCACGTGCTACGAACACCGGGGAGCTGTTTTTT. The rearrangement uses TRBV18 and TRBJ2-2; D unresolved. V lost 1 base and J lost 0, with 6 bases in between. CDR1 and CDR2 (germline): KGHSH, LQKENI. The CDR3 is 15 amino acids.

The chain employs TRBV6-1 and TRBJ1-2; maybe TRBD1 (5 bases). The V end was cut by 1 base, the J end by 5 bases, with 14 bases between. There are 15 residues in the CDR3. Germline assignment: CDR1 MNHNS and CDR2 SASEGT. The CDR3 DNA follows: TGTGCCAGCAGTGAAGAGGAGGGGTACGGGTATGGCTACACCTTC. Translation: CASSEEEGYGYGYTF.

The chain links TRBV2 to TRBJ2-7, with TRBD2 matching over 10 bases. Unmatched junction bases numbered 8, after V lost 6 bases and J lost 6 bases. The CDR3 loop spans 14 amino acids. Germline CDR1 SNHLY, CDR2 FYNNEI. The CDR3 region is CASSRASGGSEQYF. CDR3 coding DNA: TGTGCCAGCAGCCGCGCTAGCGGGGGTAGCGAGCAGTACTTC.

J is TRBJ2-5 and V is TRBV5-6; 7 nucleotides line up with TRBD2. Per the germline V gene, CDR1 is SGHDT and CDR2 is YYEEEE. The junction had 8 bases not matched to a gene; V was cut back by 4 bases and J by 5 bases. This CDR3 is 14 amino acids long. This chain's CDR3 is CASSDGLVGETQYF. The CDR3 nucleotides read TGTGCCAGCAGCGACGGACTAGTGGGGGAGACCCAGTACTTC.

V gene TRBV4-2 combines with J gene TRBJ1-2, with D hard to call. V dropped 3 bases and J dropped 6 bases, with 17 bases sitting between them. The CDR3 runs to 15 residues. Germline lookup yields CDR1 LGHNA and CDR2 YNFKEQ. The CDR3, as DNA: TGTGCCAGCAGCCACCCAGGCGTCAAATGGAATGGCTACACCTTC. It translates to CASSHPGVKWNGYTF.